This T cell receptor beta chain was recorded in a study of blood T cells in healthy people across ages. This clonotype occurred a few times. Its matching antigen is unknown. Germline V gives CDR1 DFQATT, CDR2 SNEGSKA (reference sequence). The V gene end was trimmed by 3 bases and the J gene end by 3 bases; junction bases not matched to a gene: 7. The CDR3 length is 15 residues. Sample-barcoded 5' priming and a J-beta primer mix drove a second PCR of about 7 to 11 cycles. TCRdb processed the 5' RACE reads anew with MiXCR; each CDR3 protein has one entry. The sample yields 600,000 or so distinct CDR3 sequences, about 28% seen once. Regarding the study as a whole: Both naive CD4+ cell counts and diversity were greater in long-lived donors than in aged donors. Per million T cells, TCR beta diversity dropped about linearly as age rose.

This TCR came from a woman older than 75 in good health. V and J are TRBV20-1 and TRBJ1-5; 8 nucleotides align to TRBD1. Source material: blood. The CDR3 here is CSASLTGVSNQPQHF. CDR3 sequence (DNA): TGCAGTGCTAGTCTGACAGGGGTTTCCAATCAGCCCCAGCATTTT.